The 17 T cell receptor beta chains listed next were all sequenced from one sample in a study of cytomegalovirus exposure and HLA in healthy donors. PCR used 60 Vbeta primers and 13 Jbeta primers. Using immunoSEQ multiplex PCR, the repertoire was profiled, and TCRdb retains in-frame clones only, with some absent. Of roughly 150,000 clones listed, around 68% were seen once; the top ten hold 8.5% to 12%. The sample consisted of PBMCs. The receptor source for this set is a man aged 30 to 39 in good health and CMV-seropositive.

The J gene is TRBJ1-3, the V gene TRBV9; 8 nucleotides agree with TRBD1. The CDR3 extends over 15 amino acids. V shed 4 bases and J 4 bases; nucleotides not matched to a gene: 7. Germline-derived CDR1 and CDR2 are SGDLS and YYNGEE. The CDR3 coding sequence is TGTGCCAGCAGCCTGGGACAGGAGGCCGGAAACACCATATATTTT. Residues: CASSLGQEAGNTIYF.

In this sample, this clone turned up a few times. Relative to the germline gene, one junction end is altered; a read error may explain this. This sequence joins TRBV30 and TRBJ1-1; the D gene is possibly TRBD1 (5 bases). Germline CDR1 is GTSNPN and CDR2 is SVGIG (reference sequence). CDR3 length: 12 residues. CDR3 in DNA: TGTGCCCGGAGTGAAGGGGCTACTGAAGCTTTCTTT. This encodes CARSEGATEAFF.

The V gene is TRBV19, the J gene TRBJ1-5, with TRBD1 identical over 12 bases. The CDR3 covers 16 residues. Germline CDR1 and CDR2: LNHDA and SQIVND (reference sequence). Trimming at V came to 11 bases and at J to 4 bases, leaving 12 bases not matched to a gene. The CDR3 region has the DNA TGTGCCCCTACGGGGGACAGGGGGCGCTCGAATCAGCCCCAGCATTTT. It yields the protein CAPTGDRGRSNQPQHF.

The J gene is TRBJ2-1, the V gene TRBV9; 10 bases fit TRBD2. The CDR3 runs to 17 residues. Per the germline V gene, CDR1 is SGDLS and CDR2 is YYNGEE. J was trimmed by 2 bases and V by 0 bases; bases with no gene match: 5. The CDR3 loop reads CASSVEGLAPAYNEQFF. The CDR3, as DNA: TGTGCCAGCAGCGTAGAGGGACTAGCGCCAGCCTACAATGAGCAGTTCTTC.

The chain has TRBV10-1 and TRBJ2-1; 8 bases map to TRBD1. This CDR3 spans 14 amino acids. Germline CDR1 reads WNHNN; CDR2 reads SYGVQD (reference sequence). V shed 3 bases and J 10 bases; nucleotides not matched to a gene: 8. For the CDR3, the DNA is TGCGCCAGCAGTGAAGGGACAGGATTACCCGAGCAGTTCTTC. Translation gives CASSEGTGLPEQFF.

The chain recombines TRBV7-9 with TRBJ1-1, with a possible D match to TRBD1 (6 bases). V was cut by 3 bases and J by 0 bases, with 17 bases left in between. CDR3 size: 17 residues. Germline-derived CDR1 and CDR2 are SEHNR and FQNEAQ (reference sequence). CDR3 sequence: CASSFGGAWKVNTEAFF. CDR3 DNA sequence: TGTGCCAGCAGCTTTGGGGGGGCCTGGAAGGTGAACACTGAAGCTTTCTTT.

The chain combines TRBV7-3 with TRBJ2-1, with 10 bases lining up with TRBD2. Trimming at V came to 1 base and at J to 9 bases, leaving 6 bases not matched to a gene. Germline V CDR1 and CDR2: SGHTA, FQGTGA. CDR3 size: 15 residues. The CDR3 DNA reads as TGTGCCAGCAGCTTAAGGCTAGCGGGAGTCGGTGAGCAGTTCTTC. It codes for CASSLRLAGVGEQFF.

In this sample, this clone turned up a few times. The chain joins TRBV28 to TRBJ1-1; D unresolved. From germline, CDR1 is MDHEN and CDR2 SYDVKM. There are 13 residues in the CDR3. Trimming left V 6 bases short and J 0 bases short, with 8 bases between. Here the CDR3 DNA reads TGTGCCAGCAGCTCTCGTCTGAACACTGAAGCTTTCTTT. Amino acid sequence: CASSSRLNTEAFF.

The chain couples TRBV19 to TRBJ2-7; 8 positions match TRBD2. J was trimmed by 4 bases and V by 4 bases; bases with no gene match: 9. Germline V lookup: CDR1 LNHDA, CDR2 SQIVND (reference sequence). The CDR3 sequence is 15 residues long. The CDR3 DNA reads TGTGCCAGTAGTAGCAGCGGGAGAGGGGATTACGAGCAGTACTTC. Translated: CASSSSGRGDYEQYF.

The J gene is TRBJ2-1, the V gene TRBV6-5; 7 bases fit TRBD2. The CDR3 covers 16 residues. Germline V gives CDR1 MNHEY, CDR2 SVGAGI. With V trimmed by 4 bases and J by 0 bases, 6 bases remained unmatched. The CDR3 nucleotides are TGTGCCAGCAGTTCGGACCCGGGGGGCTCCTACAATGAGCAGTTCTTC. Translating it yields CASSSDPGGSYNEQFF.

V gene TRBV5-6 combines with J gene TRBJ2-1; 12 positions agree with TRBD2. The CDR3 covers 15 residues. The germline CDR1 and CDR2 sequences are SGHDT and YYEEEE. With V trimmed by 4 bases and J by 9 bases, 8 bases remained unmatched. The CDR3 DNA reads TGTGCCAGCAGCGGACTAGCGGGATTATCGGGTGAGCAGTTCTTC. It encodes CASSGLAGLSGEQFF.

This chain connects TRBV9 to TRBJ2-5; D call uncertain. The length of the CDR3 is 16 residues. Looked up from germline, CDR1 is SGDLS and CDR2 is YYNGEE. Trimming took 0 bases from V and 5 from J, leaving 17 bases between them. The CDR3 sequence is CASSVGLSSSRETQYF. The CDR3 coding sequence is TGTGCCAGCAGCGTAGGGCTCAGCTCCAGCAGGGAGACCCAGTACTTC. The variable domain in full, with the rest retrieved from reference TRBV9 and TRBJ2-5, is DSGVTQTPKHLITATGQRVTLRCSPRSGDLSVYWYQQSLDQGLQFLIQYYNGEERAKGNILERFSAQQFPDLHSELNLSSLELGDSALYFCASSVGLSSSRETQYFGPGTRLLVL.

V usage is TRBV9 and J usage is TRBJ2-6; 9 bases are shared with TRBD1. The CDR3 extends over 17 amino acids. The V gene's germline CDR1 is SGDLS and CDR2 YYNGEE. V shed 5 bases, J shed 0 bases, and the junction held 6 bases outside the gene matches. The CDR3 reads CASRKGQGLSGANVLTF. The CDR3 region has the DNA TGTGCCAGCAGAAAGGGACAGGGCCTCTCTGGGGCCAACGTCCTGACTTTC.

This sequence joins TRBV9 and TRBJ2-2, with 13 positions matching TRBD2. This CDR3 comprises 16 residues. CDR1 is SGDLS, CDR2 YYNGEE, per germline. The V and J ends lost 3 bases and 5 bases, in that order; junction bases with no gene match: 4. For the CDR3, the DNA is TGTGCCAGCAGCGAGCGGACTAGCGGGAGTACCGGGGAGCTGTTTTTT. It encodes CASSERTSGSTGELFF. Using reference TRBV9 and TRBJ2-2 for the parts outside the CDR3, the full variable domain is DSGVTQTPKHLITATGQRVTLRCSPRSGDLSVYWYQQSLDQGLQFLIQYYNGEERAKGNILERFSAQQFPDLHSELNLSSLELGDSALYFCASSERTSGSTGELFFGEGSRLTVL.

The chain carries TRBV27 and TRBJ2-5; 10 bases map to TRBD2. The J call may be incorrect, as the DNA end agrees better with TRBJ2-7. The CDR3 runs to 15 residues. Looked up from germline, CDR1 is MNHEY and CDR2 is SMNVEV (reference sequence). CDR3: CASSLGAGGPDEQYF. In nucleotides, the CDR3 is TGTGCCAGCAGTTTAGGAGCGGGAGGGCCTGACGAGCAGTACTTC.

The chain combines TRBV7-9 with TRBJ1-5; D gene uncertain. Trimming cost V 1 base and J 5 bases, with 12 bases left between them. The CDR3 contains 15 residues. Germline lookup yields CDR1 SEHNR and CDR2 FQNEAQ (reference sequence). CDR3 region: CASSLGATPDQPQHF. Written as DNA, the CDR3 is TGTGCCAGCAGCTTAGGTGCCACCCCGGATCAGCCCCAGCATTTT.

Written as DNA, the CDR3 is TGTGCCAGCAGCGTTTGGGACAACCCCTACGAGCAGTACTTC. Protein: CASSVWDNPYEQYF. This chain connects TRBV9 to TRBJ2-7, with D possibly TRBD1 on 6 matching bases. The germline V and J ends were trimmed by 2 bases and 2 bases, with 11 bases remaining between them. Germline CDR1 and CDR2: SGDLS and YYNGEE. The CDR3 spans 14 residues.